This T cell receptor (delta chain) is drawn from a study of Vδ1+ human thymocytes. Study observations and caveats: Donors shared many TRG clonotypes but few TRD clonotypes. Highly polyclonal TRG and TRD repertoires with Gaussian CDR3 length distributions appeared in thymus. Unexpected Vdelta2 sequences could cause misinterpretation of bulk repertoire data. Unlike peripheral blood Vdelta1+ controls, thymic delta-chain sequences included approximately 21% Vdelta2 and few Vdelta3.

In its sample, this clone was seen a few times. What it binds is not known. Alphabeta T cells were depleted, then CD3+ Vdelta1+ Vdelta2- thymocytes were FACS-sorted. RNA was extracted from the cells and then reverse transcribed. Pooled V-gene forward primers with one constant-region reverse primer generated the CDR3 amplicons by multiplex PCR. TCRdb applied CATT to the multiplex PCR reads for clone calling. Of about 58,000 delta-chain clones in the sample, roughly 16% were seen once. The germline gives CDR1 TSWWSYY, CDR2 QGS. V shed 0 bases and J 1 base; nucleotides not matched to a gene: 14. This CDR3 is built from 19 residues.

Sequenced: Vdelta1+ gamma-delta thymocytes from the thymus. As for subset: FACS-sorted CD3+ TCRalphabeta- TCRVdelta1+ TCRVdelta2- thymocytes. The sequence was obtained from a girl under two years old who had congenital heart surgery. The chain joins TRDV1 to TRDJ1; 7 bases fit TRDD3. The CDR3 DNA reads as TGTGCTCTTGGGGAACTAGGTTTTCCTCCCCTGGGGGGCACCGATAAACTCATCTTT. Protein product: CALGELGFPPLGGTDKLIF.